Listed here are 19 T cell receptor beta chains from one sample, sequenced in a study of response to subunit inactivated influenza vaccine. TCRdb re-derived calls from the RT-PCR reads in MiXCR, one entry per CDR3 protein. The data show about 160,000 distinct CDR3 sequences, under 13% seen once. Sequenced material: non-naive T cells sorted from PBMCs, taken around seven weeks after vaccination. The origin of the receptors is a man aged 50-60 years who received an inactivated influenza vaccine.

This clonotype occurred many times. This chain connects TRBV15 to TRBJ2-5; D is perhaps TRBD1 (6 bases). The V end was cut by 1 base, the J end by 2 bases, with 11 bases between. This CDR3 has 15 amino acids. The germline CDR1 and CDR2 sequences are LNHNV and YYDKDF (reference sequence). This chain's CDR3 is CATSRAGTPQETQYF. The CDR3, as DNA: TGTGCCACCAGCAGAGCCGGGACACCTCAAGAGACCCAGTACTTC. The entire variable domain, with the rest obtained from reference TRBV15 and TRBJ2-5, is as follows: DAMVIQNPRYQVTQFGKPVTLSCSQTLNHNVMYWYQQKSSQAPKLLFHYYDKDFNNEADTPDNFQSRRPNTSFCFLDIRSPGLGDTAMYLCATSRAGTPQETQYFGPGTRLLVL.

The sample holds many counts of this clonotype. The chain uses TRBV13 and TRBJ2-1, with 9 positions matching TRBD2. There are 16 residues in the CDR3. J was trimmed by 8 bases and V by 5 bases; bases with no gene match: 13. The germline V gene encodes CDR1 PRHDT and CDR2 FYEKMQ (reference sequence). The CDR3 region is CASSQGSLAGPYEQFF. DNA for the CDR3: TGTGCCAGCAGCCAAGGGAGTCTAGCGGGACCCTATGAGCAGTTCTTC.

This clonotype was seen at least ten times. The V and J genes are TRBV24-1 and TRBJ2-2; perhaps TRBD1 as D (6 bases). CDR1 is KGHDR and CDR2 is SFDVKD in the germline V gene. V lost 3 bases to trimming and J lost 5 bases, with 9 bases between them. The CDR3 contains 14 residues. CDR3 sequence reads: CATSDTRGTGELFF. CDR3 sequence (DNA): TGTGCCACCAGTGATACCAGGGGTACCGGGGAGCTGTTTTTT.

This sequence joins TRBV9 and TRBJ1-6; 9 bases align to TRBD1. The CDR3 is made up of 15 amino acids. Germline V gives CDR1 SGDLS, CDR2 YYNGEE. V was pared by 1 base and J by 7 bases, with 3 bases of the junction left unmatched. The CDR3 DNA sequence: TGTGCCAGCAGCGTACGGGGACAGGGAAATTCACCCCTCCACTTT. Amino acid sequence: CASSVRGQGNSPLHF.

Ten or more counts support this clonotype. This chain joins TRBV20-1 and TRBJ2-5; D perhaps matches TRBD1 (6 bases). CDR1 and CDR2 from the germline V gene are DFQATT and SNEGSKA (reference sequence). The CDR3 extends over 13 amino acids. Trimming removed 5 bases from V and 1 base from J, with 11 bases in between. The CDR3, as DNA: TGCAGTGCTCTACGACAGGCCCAAGAGACCCAGTACTTC. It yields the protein CSALRQAQETQYF.

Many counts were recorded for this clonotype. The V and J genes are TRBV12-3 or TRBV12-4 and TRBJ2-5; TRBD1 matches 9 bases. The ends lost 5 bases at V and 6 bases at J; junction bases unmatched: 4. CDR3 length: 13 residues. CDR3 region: CASSEQGAKTQYF. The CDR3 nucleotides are TGTGCCAGCAGTGAACAGGGGGCAAAGACCCAGTACTTC.

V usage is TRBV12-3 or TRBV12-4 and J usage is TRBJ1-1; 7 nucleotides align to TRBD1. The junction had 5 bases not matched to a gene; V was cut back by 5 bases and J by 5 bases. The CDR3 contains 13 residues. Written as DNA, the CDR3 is TGTGCCAGCAGTCGAGGGGGCCGGACTGAAGCTTTCTTT. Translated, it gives CASSRGGRTEAFF.

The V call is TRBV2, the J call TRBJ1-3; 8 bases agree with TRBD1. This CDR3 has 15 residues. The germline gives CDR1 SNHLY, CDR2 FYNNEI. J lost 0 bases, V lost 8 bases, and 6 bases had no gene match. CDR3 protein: CASGGTGGSGNTIYF. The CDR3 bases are TGTGCCAGCGGGGGAACAGGGGGCTCTGGAAACACCATATATTTT.

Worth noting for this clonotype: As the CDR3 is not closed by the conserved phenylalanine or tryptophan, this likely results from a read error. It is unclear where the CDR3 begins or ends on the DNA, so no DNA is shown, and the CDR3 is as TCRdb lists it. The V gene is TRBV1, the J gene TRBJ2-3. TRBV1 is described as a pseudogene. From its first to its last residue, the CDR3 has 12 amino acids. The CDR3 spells CTSSQLADLQSH.

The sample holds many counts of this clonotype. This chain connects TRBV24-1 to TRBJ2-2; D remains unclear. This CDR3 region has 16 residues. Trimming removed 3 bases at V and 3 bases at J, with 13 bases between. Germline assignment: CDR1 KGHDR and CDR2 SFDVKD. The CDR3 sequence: CATSDPRRFDTGELFF. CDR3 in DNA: TGTGCCACCAGTGATCCGAGAAGGTTTGACACCGGGGAGCTGTTTTTT.

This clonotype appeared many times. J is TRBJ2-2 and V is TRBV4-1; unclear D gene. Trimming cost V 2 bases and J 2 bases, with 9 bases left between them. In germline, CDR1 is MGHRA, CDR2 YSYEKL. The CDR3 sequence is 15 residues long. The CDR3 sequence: CASSQWVSNTGELFF. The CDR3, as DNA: TGCGCCAGCAGCCAATGGGTTTCAAACACCGGGGAGCTGTTTTTT.

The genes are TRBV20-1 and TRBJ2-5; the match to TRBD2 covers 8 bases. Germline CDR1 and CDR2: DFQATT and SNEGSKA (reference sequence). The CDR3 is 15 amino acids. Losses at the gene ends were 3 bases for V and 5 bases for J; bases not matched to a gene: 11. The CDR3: CSARTTSGSWETQYF. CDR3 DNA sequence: TGCAGTGCTAGGACTACCAGCGGGAGTTGGGAGACCCAGTACTTC.

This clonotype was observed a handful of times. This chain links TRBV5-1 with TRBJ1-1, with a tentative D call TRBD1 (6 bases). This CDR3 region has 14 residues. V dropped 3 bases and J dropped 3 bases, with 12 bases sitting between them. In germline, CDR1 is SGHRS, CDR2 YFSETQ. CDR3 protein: CASSWGASYTEAFF. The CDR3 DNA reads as TGCGCCAGCAGCTGGGGGGCTTCGTACACTGAAGCTTTCTTT.

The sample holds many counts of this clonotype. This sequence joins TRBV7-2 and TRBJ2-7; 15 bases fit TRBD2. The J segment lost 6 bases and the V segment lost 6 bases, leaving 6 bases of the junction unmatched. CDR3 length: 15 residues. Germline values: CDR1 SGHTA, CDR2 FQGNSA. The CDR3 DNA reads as TGTGCCAGCAGTTGGACTAGCGGGGGGGCCAGCGAGCAGTACTTC. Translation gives CASSWTSGGASEQYF. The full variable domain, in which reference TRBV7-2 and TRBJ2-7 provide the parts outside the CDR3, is GAGVSQSPSNKVTEKGKDVELRCDPISGHTALYWYRQSLGQGLEFLIYFQGNSAPDKSGLPSDRFSAERTGGSVSTLTIQRTQQEDSAVYLCASSWTSGGASEQYFGPGTRLTVT.

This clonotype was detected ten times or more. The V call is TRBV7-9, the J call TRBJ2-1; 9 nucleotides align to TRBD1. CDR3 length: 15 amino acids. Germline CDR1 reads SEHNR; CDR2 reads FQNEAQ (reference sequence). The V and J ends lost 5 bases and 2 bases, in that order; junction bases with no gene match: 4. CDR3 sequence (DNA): TGTGCCAGCAGCATCGACAGGGGGACCTACAATGAGCAGTTCTTC. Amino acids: CASSIDRGTYNEQFF. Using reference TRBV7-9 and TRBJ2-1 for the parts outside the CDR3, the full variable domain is DTGVSQNPRHKITKRGQNVTFRCDPISEHNRLYWYRQTLGQGPEFLTYFQNEAQLEKSRLLSDRFSAERPKGSFSTLEIQRTEQGDSAMYLCASSIDRGTYNEQFFGPGTRLTVL.

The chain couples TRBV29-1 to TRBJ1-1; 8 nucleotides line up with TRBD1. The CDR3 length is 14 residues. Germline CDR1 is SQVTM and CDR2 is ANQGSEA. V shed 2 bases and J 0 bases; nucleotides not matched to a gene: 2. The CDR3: CSVERTGLNTEAFF. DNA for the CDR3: TGCAGCGTTGAAAGGACAGGGTTGAACACTGAAGCTTTCTTT.

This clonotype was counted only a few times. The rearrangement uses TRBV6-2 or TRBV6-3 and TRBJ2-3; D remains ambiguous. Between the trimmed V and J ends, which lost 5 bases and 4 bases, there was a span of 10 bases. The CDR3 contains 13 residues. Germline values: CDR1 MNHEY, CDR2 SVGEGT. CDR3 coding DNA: TGTGCCAGCAGTCCTGGGGTTCCAGATACGCAGTATTTT. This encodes CASSPGVPDTQYF.

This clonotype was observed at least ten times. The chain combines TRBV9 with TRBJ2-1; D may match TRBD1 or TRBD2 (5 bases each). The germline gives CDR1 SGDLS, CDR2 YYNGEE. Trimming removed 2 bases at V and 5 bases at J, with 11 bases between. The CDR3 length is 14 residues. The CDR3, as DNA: TGTGCCAGCAGCGTGGGGGTTTCTGACAATGAGCAGTTCTTC. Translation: CASSVGVSDNEQFF. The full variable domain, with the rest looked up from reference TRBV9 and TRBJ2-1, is DSGVTQTPKHLITATGQRVTLRCSPRSGDLSVYWYQQSLDQGLQFLIQYYNGEERAKGNILERFSAQQFPDLHSELNLSSLELGDSALYFCASSVGVSDNEQFFGPGTRLTVL.

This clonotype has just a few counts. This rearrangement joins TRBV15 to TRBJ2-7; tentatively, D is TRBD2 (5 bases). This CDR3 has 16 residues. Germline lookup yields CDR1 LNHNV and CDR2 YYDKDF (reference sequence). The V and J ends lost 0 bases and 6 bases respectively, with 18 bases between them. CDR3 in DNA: TGTGCCACCAGCAGAGATCTTGCGGGCTTTTTTTCCGAGCAGTACTTC. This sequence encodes CATSRDLAGFFSEQYF.